This T cell receptor (beta chain) is from a study of post-analysis software for immune sequencing data. Study-level information: The courses of disease that were included comprised relapsing-remitting, secondary progressive and progressive-relapsing multiple sclerosis.

Ten or more counts support this clonotype. Its antigen is not known. cDNA libraries for TCR beta contained unique molecular identifiers. T cells numbering roughly 1 to 10 million yielded roughly 0.5 million cDNA molecules. TCRdb analysed the PCR reads with MiXCR anew, one entry per CDR3 protein. In the table there are roughly 200,000 distinct CDR3 sequences, over 25% of which are singletons. General observations from the study: Patients with multiple sclerosis recorded significantly lower normalized Chao1 diversity than controls, the study found. The F measure placed samples prepared in the same batch into strongly shared clusters.

The clonotype originates from a girl aged 2 to 17 with multiple sclerosis. The specimen sequenced was blood.

CDR3 coding DNA: TGTGCCAGCAGTCCAAGGCGGCTAGCGGGAGTTTGGGAGACCCAGTACTTC. This codes for CASSPRRLAGVWETQYF. This chain connects TRBV27 to TRBJ2-5; TRBD2 agrees at 10 bases. The CDR3 contains 17 residues. CDR1 is MNHEY and CDR2 is SMNVEV in the germline V gene (reference sequence). Losses at the gene ends were 5 bases for V and 5 bases for J; bases not matched to a gene: 14.